The TCR beta chain described here comes from a study of human T cells and chemical hapten exposure. TCRdb processed the RACE reads anew with MiXCR; each CDR3 protein has one entry. Of 27,000 or so distinct CDR3 sequences detected, roughly 9.4% appear once; the ten largest clones hold 6.6%. The CDR3 totals 14 residues. Germline V gene sequence: CDR1 LGHDT, CDR2 YNNKEL (reference sequence). Trimming took 0 bases from V and 4 from J, leaving 9 bases between them. Time point: patch test 2, 6 weeks after DPC sensitization. Treatment of the sample: therapeutic diphenylcyclopropenone sensitization with weekly scalp DPC.

The TCR originated in a young man with alopecia areata. Some clones in this sample may be carry-over from other donors' samples. The sequenced sample was whole blood, obtained in connection with sensitization to the hapten diphenylcyclopropenone (DPC). The chain links TRBV3-1 to TRBJ2-5; perhaps TRBD1 as D (6 bases). The CDR3 sequence: CASSQDRGVETQYF. In DNA, the CDR3 is TGTGCCAGCAGCCAAGACAGGGGCGTAGAGACCCAGTACTTC.